This TCR beta chain appears in the sequencing data of a study of OX40 agonist ivuxolimab in advanced cancers. Study-level information: Patients received ivuxolimab, an agonistic anti-OX40 (CD134) antibody. Subjects had a mean age of roughly 57 years, with a range of about 23 to 85; more than 70% were male. Partial responses were seen in three patients, one with hepatocellular carcinoma and two with cutaneous melanoma. Study-wide results and limits: Partial responders at 0.1-3.0 mg/kg had among the lowest clonal expansion.

The V and J ends lost 7 bases and 7 bases respectively, with 13 bases between them. There are 11 residues in the CDR3. Germline CDR1 reads SQVTM; CDR2 reads ANQGSEA. Sequencing was performed with immunoSEQ multiplex PCR; in TCRdb, only in-frame clones are kept and a portion is missing. The sample lists 50,000 to 80,000 clones, less than 95% seen once, with 0.44% in the top ten. To note about this clone: The antigen is not known.

This chain connects TRBV29-1 to TRBJ2-5, with D uncertain. Sequencing was performed on CD4+ or CD8+ T cells sorted from blood, taken in a trial of the OX40 agonist ivuxolimab. The TCR sequence derives from an adult with an advanced solid tumor such as melanoma, head and neck, liver or kidney cancer. DNA for the CDR3: TGCAGCGGGGGTGATGCAGGGACCCAGTACTTC. Translation gives CSGGDAGTQYF.